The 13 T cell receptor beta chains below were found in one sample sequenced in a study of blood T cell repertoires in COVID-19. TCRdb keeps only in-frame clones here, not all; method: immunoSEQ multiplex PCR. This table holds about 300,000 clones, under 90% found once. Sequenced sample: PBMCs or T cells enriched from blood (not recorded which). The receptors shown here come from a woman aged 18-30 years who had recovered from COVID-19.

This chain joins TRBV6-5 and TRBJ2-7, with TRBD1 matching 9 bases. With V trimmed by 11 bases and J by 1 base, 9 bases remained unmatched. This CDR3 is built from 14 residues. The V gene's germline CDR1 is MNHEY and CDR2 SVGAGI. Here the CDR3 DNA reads TGTGCCTCCGCCCGGGACAGGGTTTCCTACGAGCAGTACTTC. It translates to CASARDRVSYEQYF.

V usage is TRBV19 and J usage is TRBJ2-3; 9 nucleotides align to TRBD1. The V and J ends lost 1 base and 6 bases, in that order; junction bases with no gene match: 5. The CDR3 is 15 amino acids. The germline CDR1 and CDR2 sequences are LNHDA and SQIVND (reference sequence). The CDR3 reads CASSIATGGADTQYF. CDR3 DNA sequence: TGTGCCAGTAGTATAGCCACAGGGGGCGCGGATACGCAGTATTTT. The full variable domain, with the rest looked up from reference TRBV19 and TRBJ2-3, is DGGITQSPKYLFRKEGQNVTLSCEQNLNHDAMYWYRQDPGQGLRLIYYSQIVNDFQKGDIAEGYSVSREKKESFPLTVTSAQKNPTAFYLCASSIATGGADTQYFGPGTRLTVL.

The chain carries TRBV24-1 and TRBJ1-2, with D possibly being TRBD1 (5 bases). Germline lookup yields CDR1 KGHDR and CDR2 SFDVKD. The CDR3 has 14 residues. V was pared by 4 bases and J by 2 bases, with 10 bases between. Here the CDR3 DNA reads TGTGCCACCAGTGAGCGGACAACCAACTATGGCTACACCTTC. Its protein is CATSERTTNYGYTF.

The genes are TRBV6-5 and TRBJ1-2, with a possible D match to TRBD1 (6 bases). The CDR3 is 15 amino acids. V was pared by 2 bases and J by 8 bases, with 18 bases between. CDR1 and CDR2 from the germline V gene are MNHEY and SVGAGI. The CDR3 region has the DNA TGTGCCAGCAGTTACGCAGGGGCGCAGAGAACCGGCTACACCTTC. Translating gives CASSYAGAQRTGYTF.

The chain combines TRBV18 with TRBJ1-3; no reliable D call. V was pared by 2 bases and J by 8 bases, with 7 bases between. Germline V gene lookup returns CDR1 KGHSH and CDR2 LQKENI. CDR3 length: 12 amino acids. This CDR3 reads CASSPVRDTIYF. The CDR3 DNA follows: TGTGCCAGCTCACCAGTACGGGACACCATATATTTT.

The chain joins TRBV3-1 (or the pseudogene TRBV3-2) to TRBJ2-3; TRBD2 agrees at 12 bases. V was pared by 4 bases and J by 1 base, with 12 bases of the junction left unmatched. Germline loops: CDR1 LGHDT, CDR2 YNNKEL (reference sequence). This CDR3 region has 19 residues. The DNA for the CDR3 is TGTGCCAGCAGCCCCGAGACTAGCGGGAGACTCTCTGGCACAGATACGCAGTATTTT. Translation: CASSPETSGRLSGTDTQYF.

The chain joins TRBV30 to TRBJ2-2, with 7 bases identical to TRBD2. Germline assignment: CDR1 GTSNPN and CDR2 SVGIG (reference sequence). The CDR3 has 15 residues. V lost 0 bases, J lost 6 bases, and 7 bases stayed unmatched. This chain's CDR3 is CAWSVPGRGAGELFF. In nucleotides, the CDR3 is TGTGCCTGGAGTGTACCGGGACGGGGGGCCGGGGAGCTGTTTTTT.

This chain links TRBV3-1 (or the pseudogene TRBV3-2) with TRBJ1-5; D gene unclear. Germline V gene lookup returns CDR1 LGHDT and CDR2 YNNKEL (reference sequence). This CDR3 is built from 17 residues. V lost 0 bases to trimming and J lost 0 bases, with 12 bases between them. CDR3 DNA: TGTGCCAGCAGCCAAGATTGTCTGAAACTTAGCAATCAGCCCCAGCATTTT. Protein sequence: CASSQDCLKLSNQPQHF.

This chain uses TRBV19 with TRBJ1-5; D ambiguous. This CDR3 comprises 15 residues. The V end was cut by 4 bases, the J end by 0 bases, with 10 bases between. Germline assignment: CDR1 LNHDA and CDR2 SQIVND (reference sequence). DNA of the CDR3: TGTGCCAGTAGTACTCCCGCCTATAGCAATCAGCCCCAGCATTTT. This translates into CASSTPAYSNQPQHF.

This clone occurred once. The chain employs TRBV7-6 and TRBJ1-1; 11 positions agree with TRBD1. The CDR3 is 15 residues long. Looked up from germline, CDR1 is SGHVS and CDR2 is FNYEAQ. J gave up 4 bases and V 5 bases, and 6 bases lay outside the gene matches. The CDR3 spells CASSITGTGGTEAFF. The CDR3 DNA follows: TGTGCCAGCAGCATCACCGGGACAGGGGGCACTGAAGCTTTCTTT. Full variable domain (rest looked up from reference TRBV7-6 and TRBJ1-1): GAGVSQSPRYKVTKRGQDVALRCDPISGHVSLYWYRQALGQGPEFLTYFNYEAQQDKSGLPNDRFSAERPEGSISTLTIQRTEQRDSAMYRCASSITGTGGTEAFFGQGTRLTVV.

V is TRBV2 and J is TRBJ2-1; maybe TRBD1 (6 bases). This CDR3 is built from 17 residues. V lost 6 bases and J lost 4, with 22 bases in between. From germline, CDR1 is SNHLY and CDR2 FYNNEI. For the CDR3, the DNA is TGTGCCAGCAGAGGGGCCGAGGGCAGGGGACCATACAATGAGCAGTTCTTC. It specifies CASRGAEGRGPYNEQFF.

Here the CDR3 reads CASSLEITGFQETQYF. The CDR3 DNA follows: TGTGCCAGCAGCTTAGAGATTACAGGCTTCCAAGAGACCCAGTACTTC. V is TRBV11-1 and J is TRBJ2-5, with D possibly being TRBD1 (5 bases). The CDR3 is made up of 16 amino acids. Germline values: CDR1 SGHAT, CDR2 FQDESV (reference sequence). Trimming cost V 1 base and J 1 base, with 13 bases left between them.

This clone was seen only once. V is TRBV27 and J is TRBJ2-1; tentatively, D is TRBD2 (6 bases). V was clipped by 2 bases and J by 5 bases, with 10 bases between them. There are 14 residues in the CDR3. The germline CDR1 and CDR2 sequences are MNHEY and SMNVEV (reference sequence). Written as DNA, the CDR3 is TGTGCCAGCAGTTTACTAGGAGGGGACAATGAGCAGTTCTTC. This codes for CASSLLGGDNEQFF.